This TCR beta chain is from a study of cytomegalovirus exposure and HLA in healthy donors. About this clone: Its antigen is not identified.

13 Jbeta primers and 60 Vbeta primers were used for the PCR. Original processing notes: Unique TCR beta chains numbered approximately 80 million in a later analysis, with around 10 million shared. TCRdb's copy holds only in-frame clones and misses some; the assay was immunoSEQ multiplex PCR. Clone size and V and J calls were adopted from that table, with D and trimming inferred from the DNA. Among around 230,000 clones listed, around four fifths were seen once. Germline V lookup: CDR1 GTSNPN, CDR2 SVGIG (reference sequence). V dropped 8 bases and J dropped 4 bases, with 17 bases sitting between them. This CDR3 has 13 amino acids. General observations from the study: Follow-up analysis later connected one missense variant in DCLRE1C with trimming of TCR beta V- and J-genes.

The sample consisted of PBMCs. This TCR came from a boy aged 5-17 years in good health and CMV-seronegative. The rearrangement joins TRBV30 to TRBJ1-1; no clear D gene. In DNA form, the CDR3 reads TGTGCCGGAGAAGAGATGAGTGGCACTGAAGCTTTCTTT. Translated: CAGEEMSGTEAFF.